This TCR beta chain was captured in a study of preoperative IRX-2 immunotherapy in early breast cancer. Only in-frame clones appear in the TCRdb table, and some are missing; sequencing was by immunoSEQ multiplex PCR. The sample has tens of thousands of clones; roughly 89% are singletons. Trimming left V 1 base short and J 8 bases short, with 9 bases between. Germline V gives CDR1 SGHTS, CDR2 YDEGEE. The CDR3 extends over 12 amino acids. Treatment indicated: preoperative locoregional IRX-2 cytokine immunotherapy. This phase Ib study tested locoregional IRX-2 cytokine immunotherapy given before surgery.

This sequence joins TRBV5-8 and TRBJ1-2, with unresolved D. The receptor was isolated from a human donor with breast cancer. The sample here was taken from a patient treated with IRX-2 immunotherapy. CDR3 region: CASSLSRDGYTF. The CDR3 region has the DNA TGTGCCAGCAGCTTGTCCCGAGACGGCTACACCTTC.